The present T cell receptor (beta chain) was sequenced within a study of cytomegalovirus exposure and HLA in healthy donors. General study findings and limits: Earlier analysis looked at TCR beta V segments, and most were productive about 90% or about 30% of the time. The authors confirmed in vitro that a few CMV-associated chains were specific for CMV antigens.

The germline V gene encodes CDR1 SGHDT and CDR2 YYEEEE. The CDR3 extends over 17 amino acids. V shed 4 bases and J 0 bases; nucleotides not matched to a gene: 10. This cohort consisted of healthy bone marrow donors. Notes on this clone: What it binds is not known.

It was with 60 Vbeta and 13 Jbeta primers that the PCR ran. Measured with immunoSEQ multiplex PCR; TCRdb has only the in-frame clones, and not every one. The table has over 100,000 clones, approximately 77% seen once. The receptor comes from a woman in her forties in good health and CMV-seronegative. This chain uses TRBV5-6 with TRBJ1-2; 9 nucleotides agree with TRBD1. Material for sequencing was PBMCs. CDR3 in amino acids: CASSTLGQGLANYGYTF. The CDR3 DNA reads TGTGCCAGCAGCACCTTGGGACAGGGCTTGGCTAACTATGGCTACACCTTC. The variable domain in full, with the rest retrieved from reference TRBV5-6 and TRBJ1-2, is DAGVTQSPTHLIKTRGQQVTLRCSPKSGHDTVSWYQQALGQGPQFIFQYYEEEERQRGNFPDRFSGHQFPNYSSELNVNALLLGDSALYLCASSTLGQGLANYGYTFGSGTRLTVV.